These T cell receptor beta chains were read from a single sample in a study of T-cell reconstitution after alpha-beta-depleted transplantation in children. Each CDR3 protein is one row after TCRdb ran MiXCR on the PCR reads. The sample has around 800,000 distinct CDR3 sequences; roughly 16% are singletons. The material was PBMCs, mostly from graft donor cells, obtained 360 days after TCRalphabeta/CD19-depleted stem cell transplant. Every receptor here comes from a male patient younger than 18 who had a stem cell transplant for acute lymphoblastic leukemia, so the T cells may come from the graft donor. Each CDR3 is given with its conserved first and last residue. Clone size, where shown, is once, few, many, or a class for clones that have expanded.

TRBJ2-5,-,TRBV6-1,CASSEPQGGVRWQETQYF
TRBJ2-3,-,TRBV6-1,CASSETRADTQYF
TRBJ2-7,-,TRBV15,CATSRGLAGVHEQYF
TRBJ1-3,few,TRBV4-1,CASSARQGTGNTIYF
TRBJ1-4,-,TRBV5-1,CASSSSTNEKLFF
TRBJ2-1,-,TRBV13,CASSRTYRNNEQFF
TRBJ2-7,-,TRBV5-1,CASSITGPTLNEQYF
TRBJ2-1,few,TRBV20-1,CSARAERGLAGGTYNEQFF
TRBJ2-7,many,TRBV5-5,CASSLPPSYEQYF
TRBJ2-3,few,TRBV28,CASSSQGTDTDTQYF
TRBJ2-3,-,TRBV7-3,CASSLGRESTDTQYF
TRBJ1-2,-,TRBV7-3,CASSLTSGGYGYTF
TRBJ2-1,-,TRBV5-1,CASSLATISSYNEQFF
TRBJ1-5,many,TRBV7-9,CASSPGTGLSNQPQHF
TRBJ1-4,many,TRBV6-5,CASSNLWTGHEKLFF
TRBJ2-7,-,TRBV7-8,CASSTGGVRGYEQYF
TRBJ2-2,-,TRBV20-1,CSATGLAVNTGELFF
TRBJ2-3,few,TRBV29-1,CSVEAQGTTDTQYF
TRBJ2-4,-,TRBV18,CASSREARGILNIQYF
TRBJ2-2,few,TRBV20-1,CSARGPTGVTGELFF
TRBJ1-2,-,TRBV29-1,CSVARYSRDSRDGYTF
TRBJ2-7,-,TRBV6-1,CASSLLGLAGTYEQYF
TRBJ2-6,-,TRBV13,CASSSEVDPRAGRRGANVLTF
TRBJ1-2,-,TRBV5-1,CASNLGARGLDTF
TRBJ2-1,many,TRBV4-1,CASSQARSGRWNEQFF
TRBJ2-5,-,TRBV2,CASRLSGNQETQYF
TRBJ2-1,many,TRBV4-2,CASSSQRSPSLGDEQFF
TRBJ1-2,few,TRBV20-1,CSSYRVHYGYTF
TRBJ2-7,-,TRBV2,CASRLLAGGDLYEQYF
TRBJ2-7,few,TRBV27,CASSQLRGQRTYEQYF
TRBJ2-3,-,TRBV7-3,CASSLRFGRLDADTQYF
TRBJ2-1,-,TRBV5-1,CASSLELAGLNEQFF
TRBJ2-7,-,TRBV5-5,CASSWSGLAREQYF
TRBJ2-5,few,TRBV7-2,CASSPRTSRETQYF
TRBJ1-1,-,TRBV6-5,CASSYGRSTEAFF
TRBJ2-5,-,TRBV20-1,CSARGLGQSYQETQYF
TRBJ2-5,-,TRBV7-9,CASSLFIARWAETQYF
TRBJ1-2,many,TRBV5-1,CASSLSGILAERGYTF
TRBJ2-7,few,TRBV20-1,CSAGSDREYEQYF
TRBJ1-2,-,TRBV19,CASSMWSRVQGYTF
TRBJ1-1,-,TRBV5-1,CASSLQDYTEAFF
TRBJ2-1,few,TRBV2,CASSALAGDNEQFF
TRBJ2-5,-,TRBV6-5,CASSYSGGRQETQYF
TRBJ2-7,-,TRBV27,CASSWGEPYEQYF
TRBJ2-1,many,TRBV5-1,CASSLVAGEMNEQFF